Each of the 11 T cell receptor beta chains below was sequenced from the same sample in a study of sequential checkpoint blockade in melanoma. The data were produced by immunoSEQ multiplex PCR, yet TCRdb's version contains in-frame clones alone and is incomplete. The sample carries 19,000 or so clones, 60% to 70% recorded once. Treatment indicated: randomized to nivolumab then ipilimumab (arm A) or the reverse (arm B). The specimen was CD8+ T cells sorted from blood (inferred from file names), collected from a patient given nivolumab and ipilimumab in sequence. These TCRs come from a human donor with melanoma.

This clone was found a few times. This chain connects TRBV5-4 to TRBJ2-2; 7 bases fit TRBD1. The ends lost 4 bases at V and 4 bases at J; junction bases unmatched: 7. CDR1 SGHNT and CDR2 YYREEE come from the germline V gene (reference sequence). The CDR3 is 15 residues long. The CDR3 loop is CASSPEGAGTGELFF. The CDR3, as DNA: TGTGCCAGCAGCCCCGAGGGGGCGGGCACCGGGGAGCTGTTTTTT.

J is TRBJ2-2 and V is TRBV7-3; 9 bases are a match to TRBD2. The CDR3 covers 16 residues. V dropped 5 bases and J dropped 4; count of bases not matched to a gene: 8. CDR1 is SGHTA and CDR2 is FQGTGA in the germline V gene. CDR3 bases: TGTGCCAGCAGCCCCGGGACTAGCCGAAGCACCGGGGAGCTGTTTTTT. As protein: CASSPGTSRSTGELFF.

A single count supports this clone. The rearrangement uses TRBV7-6 and TRBJ1-6; 10 nucleotides line up with TRBD1. V lost 2 bases and J lost 9; bases outside the gene matches: 10. The CDR3 extends over 17 amino acids. Germline CDR1 SGHVS, CDR2 FNYEAQ. CDR3 bases: TGTGCCAGCAGCTTAACCCCGGCCGGGACAGGGGCTTCACCCCTCCACTTT. Residues: CASSLTPAGTGASPLHF.

This clone was found a few times. CDR3 DNA: TGTGCCAGCAGCGGACGGACAGGGCTTGGCACAGATACGCAGTATTTT. Its translation is CASSGRTGLGTDTQYF. The genes are TRBV5-6 and TRBJ2-3, with 8 bases fitting TRBD1. Germline V gene data show CDR1 as SGHDT and CDR2 as YYEEEE. The junction had 8 bases not matched to a gene; V was cut back by 4 bases and J by 1 base. This CDR3 has 16 residues.

The sample holds a few counts of this clone. The chain recombines TRBV5-4 with TRBJ2-7; D is possibly TRBD1 (6 bases). Trimming removed 0 bases at V and 6 bases at J, with 10 bases between. This CDR3 spans 13 amino acids. The V gene's germline CDR1 is SGHNT and CDR2 YYREEE (reference sequence). The CDR3 loop reads CASSLGQAREQYF. The DNA of the CDR3 is TGTGCCAGCAGCTTGGGACAGGCCCGCGAGCAGTACTTC.

The rearrangement uses TRBV5-5 and TRBJ2-7, with D possibly being TRBD2 (6 bases). The end of the DNA aligns better with TRBJ2-5, so the J call may be wrong. The CDR3 sequence is 15 residues long. In germline, CDR1 is SGHKS, CDR2 YYEKEE (reference sequence). In DNA, the CDR3 is TGTGCCAGCAGCTTATACCTAGCGACCAGCGAGACCCAGTACTTC. Its translation: CASSLYLATSETQYF.

This clone was observed a handful of times. The chain carries TRBV6-1 and TRBJ1-1; 7 nucleotides match TRBD1. Per the germline V gene, CDR1 is MNHNS and CDR2 is SASEGT. The CDR3 contains 16 residues. The V segment lost 0 bases and the J segment 5 bases; nucleotides outside the gene matches: 9. This CDR3 reads CASSEASNRGWTEAFF. The CDR3 DNA is TGTGCCAGCAGTGAAGCGTCTAACAGGGGATGGACTGAAGCTTTCTTT.

The J gene is TRBJ1-1, the V gene TRBV7-9, with D possibly matching TRBD1 (6 bases). Per germline, CDR1 SEHNR and CDR2 FQNEAQ (reference sequence). V was clipped by 4 bases and J by 5 bases, with 14 bases between them. CDR3 length: 14 amino acids. CDR3 nucleotide sequence: TGTGCCAGCAGCTCCTTACAGGGTTGGACTGAAGCTTTCTTT. Protein product: CASSSLQGWTEAFF. Full variable domain (remainder filled in from reference TRBV7-9 and TRBJ1-1): DTGVSQNPRHKITKRGQNVTFRCDPISEHNRLYWYRQTLGQGPEFLTYFQNEAQLEKSRLLSDRFSAERPKGSFSTLEIQRTEQGDSAMYLCASSSLQGWTEAFFGQGTRLTVV.

This chain links TRBV4-2 with TRBJ1-1; D ambiguous. The V end was cut by 1 base, the J end by 0 bases, with 12 bases between. CDR1 LGHNA and CDR2 YNFKEQ come from the germline V gene. This CDR3 spans 16 amino acids. The CDR3 bases are TGTGCCAGCAGCCAAGCAAGCAATACCATGAACACTGAAGCTTTCTTT. It is translated as CASSQASNTMNTEAFF.

This chain connects TRBV10-3 to TRBJ1-3; D ambiguous. This CDR3 contains 14 residues. The V gene lost 2 bases and the J gene lost 9 bases, with 14 bases spanning the gap. Germline V CDR1 and CDR2: ENHRY, SYGVKD. CDR3 region: CAISEGMLGGTIYF. In DNA, the CDR3 is TGTGCCATCAGTGAGGGAATGTTAGGAGGCACCATATATTTT.

The chain uses TRBV9 and TRBJ2-2; the match to TRBD2 covers 8 bases. The CDR3 consists of 16 residues. Unmatched junction bases numbered 9, after V lost 2 bases and J lost 6 bases. The germline V gene has CDR1 SGDLS and CDR2 YYNGEE. The CDR3 DNA sequence: TGTGCCAGCAGCGTCGAAACTAGCGGTTTTGCCGGGGAGCTGTTTTTT. It codes for CASSVETSGFAGELFF.